These T cell receptor beta chains were read from a single sample in a study of human T cells and chemical hapten exposure. MiXCR, applied by TCRdb to the RACE reads, yields one record per CDR3 protein. The sample holds some 99,000 distinct CDR3 sequences, 9% to 9.5% seen once. The sequencing here drew on whole blood, taken in connection with sensitization to the hapten diphenylcyclopropenone (DPC). These receptor sequences come from a middle-aged woman with alopecia areata. Some clones in this sample may be carry-over from other donors' samples. The CDR3 runs from the conserved cysteine through the conserved F or W. Fields, in order: J gene, V gene, clone size, D gene, CDR3 protein, CDR3 DNA. D genes are given only for firm matches. Size is omitted from some rows. Given values are once, few, many or a class for expanded clones.

>TRBJ2-3|TRBV4-3|-|TRBD2
CASSQETPSGGADTQYF
TGCGCCAGCAGCCAAGAAACTCCTAGCGGGGGGGCAGATACGCAGTATTTT
>TRBJ1-1|TRBV9|few|TRBD1
CASSPGDRASEAFF
TGTGCCAGCAGCCCAGGGGACAGGGCTTCTGAAGCTTTCTTT
>TRBJ2-7|TRBV6-5|many|TRBD1
CASKSGQGPYEQYF
TGTGCCAGCAAGTCGGGACAGGGGCCCTACGAGCAGTACTTC
>TRBJ1-3|TRBV24-1|few|-
CATSDSPSGTGNTIYF
TGTGCCACCAGTGATTCCCCATCGGGGACTGGAAACACCATATATTTT
>TRBJ2-3|TRBV7-8|many|TRBD2
CASSLVGGGVTDTQYF
TGTGCCAGCAGCTTAGTAGGCGGGGGGGTCACAGATACGCAGTATTTT
>TRBJ2-7|TRBV5-6|many|-
CASSSNLEQYF
TGTGCCAGCAGCTCCAATCTGGAGCAGTACTTC
>TRBJ1-2|TRBV7-2|few|-
CASSFPSTVYGYTF
TGTGCCAGCAGCTTCCCTTCGACTGTCTATGGCTACACCTTC
>TRBJ2-3|TRBV7-2|many|TRBD2
CASSAAGTSGGADTQYF
TGTGCCAGCAGCGCCGCCGGGACTAGCGGGGGGGCAGATACGCAGTATTTT
>TRBJ2-7|TRBV2|-|-
CASLDSVYEQYF
TGTGCCAGCTTGGACAGTGTCTACGAGCAGTACTTC
>TRBJ2-5|TRBV7-3|few|TRBD2
CASSASGLAGLGETQYF
TGTGCCAGCAGCGCAAGCGGACTAGCGGGGTTGGGAGAGACCCAGTACTTC
>TRBJ1-1|TRBV12-3/TRBV12-4|-|-
CASSLERGGTEAFF
TGTGCCAGCAGTTTAGAGAGGGGCGGCACTGAAGCTTTCTTT
>TRBJ2-2|TRBV19|many|-
CASSNQHDTGELFF
TGTGCCAGTAGTAATCAACATGACACCGGGGAGCTGTTTTTT
>TRBJ1-1|TRBV3-1|many|TRBD1
CASSSHRGRMDTEAFF
TGTGCCAGCAGCTCCCACAGGGGGCGAATGGACACTGAAGCTTTCTTT
>TRBJ2-6|TRBV11-2|few|-
CASSPSYASSGANVLTF
TGTGCCAGCAGCCCCAGTTATGCCAGCTCTGGGGCCAACGTCCTGACTTTC
>TRBJ2-5|TRBV7-2|-|TRBD1
CASSLRGPGQAALIGETQYF
TGTGCCAGCAGCTTAAGGGGACCGGGACAGGCGGCCCTCATTGGGGAGACCCAGTACTTC
>TRBJ2-3|TRBV3-1|few|TRBD2
CASSQGLAGGQF
TGTGCCAGCAGCCAGGGACTAGCGGGGGGGCAATTT
>TRBJ2-6|TRBV12-3/TRBV12-4|-|-
CASSLSGTGANVLTF
TGTGCCAGCAGTTTGAGCGGAACTGGGGCCAACGTCCTGACTTTC
>TRBJ2-1|TRBV7-2|-|-
CASSLEPGALSEQFF
TGTGCCAGCAGCTTAGAGCCGGGGGCGCTTAGTGAGCAGTTCTTC
>TRBJ2-5|TRBV5-4|-|-
CASSLDPQETQYF
TGTGCCAGCAGCTTGGACCCCCAAGAGACCCAGTACTTC
>TRBJ2-7|TRBV7-9|many|-
CASSLGTTPDYEQYF
TGTGCCAGCAGCCTGGGGACCACACCTGACTACGAGCAGTACTTC
>TRBJ1-1|TRBV18|many|-
CASSPGHFGVTEAFF
TGTGCCAGCTCACCAGGACACTTTGGGGTTACTGAAGCTTTCTTT
>TRBJ1-4|TRBV4-2|many|-
CASSRSEGGNEKLFF
TGTGCCAGCAGCCGTTCTGAAGGGGGGAATGAAAAACTGTTTTTT
>TRBJ1-5|TRBV24-1|many|-
CATSPTHSNQPQHF
TGTGCCACCAGTCCCACACATAGCAATCAGCCCCAGCATTTT
>TRBJ2-7|TRBV12-3/TRBV12-4|-|TRBD1
CASRATGARDYEQYF
TGTGCCAGCAGAGCGACAGGGGCACGAGACTACGAGCAGTACTTC
>TRBJ2-3|TRBV4-1|few|-
CASSQWRGGTDTQYF
TGCGCCAGCAGCCAATGGCGGGGCGGCACAGATACGCAGTATTTT
>TRBJ1-1|TRBV29-1|many|-
CSVQYTEAFF
TGCAGCGTGCAGTATACTGAAGCTTTCTTT
>TRBJ1-1|TRBV24-1|-|TRBD1
CATSDSGVSGQGSTEAFF
TGTGCCACCAGTGATTCGGGAGTTTCTGGACAGGGATCTACTGAAGCTTTCTTT
>TRBJ2-2|TRBV12-3/TRBV12-4|many|-
CASSLMGGLSGELFF
TGTGCCAGCAGTTTAATGGGGGGGCTGAGCGGGGAGCTGTTTTTT
>TRBJ2-3|TRBV7-2|many|TRBD2
CASSLEPSGYTDTQYF
TGTGCCAGCAGCTTAGAGCCTAGCGGGTACACAGATACGCAGTATTTT
>TRBJ2-3|TRBV7-8|few|-
CASSWGPDTQYF
TGTGCCAGCAGCTGGGGCCCAGATACGCAGTATTTT
>TRBJ2-7|TRBV30|-|-
CAWSYGTIPSGEQYF
TGTGCCTGGAGCTACGGGACAATCCCCAGCGGCGAGCAGTACTTC
>TRBJ2-3|TRBV7-9|-|-
CASSVGSTQYF
TGTGCCAGCAGCGTAGGCAGTACGCAGTATTTT
>TRBJ1-2|TRBV29-1|many|-
CSVEVGLHTGGYTF
TGCAGCGTTGAAGTGGGACTTCACACGGGTGGCTACACCTTC
>TRBJ2-1|TRBV2|many|-
CASSMSVISYNEQFF
TGTGCCAGCAGTATGAGCGTTATCTCCTACAATGAGCAGTTCTTC
>TRBJ1-6|TRBV7-8|-|TRBD1
CASSLQGPLHF
TGTGCCAGCAGCCTACAGGGGCCGCTCCACTTT
>TRBJ1-4|TRBV4-1|-|-
CASSQLGKLFF
TGCGCCAGCAGCCAACTTGGAAAACTGTTTTTT
>TRBJ2-6|TRBV7-6|-|-
CASSSRQSSGANVLTF
TGTGCCAGCAGCTCTCGACAGAGCTCTGGGGCCAACGTCCTGACTTTC
>TRBJ2-3|TRBV4-3|few|TRBD2
CASSQDPAGAQQDTQYF
TGCGCCAGCAGCCAAGATCCAGCGGGGGCCCAACAAGATACGCAGTATTTT
>TRBJ2-3|TRBV5-1|many|-
CASSLGLAISSHSMDLSTDTQYF
TGCGCCAGCAGCTTGGGGCTTGCGATTAGTTCGCACTCAATGGATTTAAGCACAGATACGCAGTATTTT
>TRBJ1-1|TRBV7-9|many|-
CASSLAGNTEAFF
TGTGCCAGCAGCTTAGCGGGGAACACTGAAGCTTTCTTT
>TRBJ1-2|TRBV11-2|few|-
CASSFRDWRYGYTF
TGTGCCAGCAGCTTCCGGGACTGGAGATATGGCTACACCTTC
>TRBJ2-7|TRBV28|many|-
CASSLWEYEQYF
TGTGCCAGCAGTTTATGGGAATACGAGCAGTACTTC
>TRBJ2-2|TRBV7-9|-|TRBD1
CASIGTGDTGELFF
TGTGCCAGCATTGGGACAGGGGACACCGGGGAGCTGTTTTTT
>TRBJ2-3|TRBV29-1|few|-
CSVAQGGQADTQYF
TGCAGCGTTGCCCAGGGTGGTCAGGCAGATACGCAGTATTTT
>TRBJ2-3|TRBV29-1|-|-
CSVSKRSPTDTQYF
TGCAGCGTCTCGAAAAGGAGCCCCACAGATACGCAGTATTTT